This TCR beta chain comes out of a study of blood T cell repertoires in COVID-19. Profiled with immunoSEQ multiplex PCR; TCRdb holds only in-frame clones, not every one. The sample has 90,000 to 130,000 clones; 72% are singletons. Germline V CDR1 and CDR2: SNHLY, FYNNEI. With V trimmed by 6 bases and J by 15 bases, 8 bases remained unmatched. The CDR3 covers 12 residues. Sequencing input: peripheral blood. This receptor was obtained from a woman aged 55-70 years with acute or convalescent COVID-19. This chain links TRBV2 with TRBJ1-6; 7 bases match TRBD1. The CDR3 region is CASRGDRAILHF. The CDR3 DNA follows: TGTGCCAGCAGGGGCGACAGGGCAATCCTCCACTTT.